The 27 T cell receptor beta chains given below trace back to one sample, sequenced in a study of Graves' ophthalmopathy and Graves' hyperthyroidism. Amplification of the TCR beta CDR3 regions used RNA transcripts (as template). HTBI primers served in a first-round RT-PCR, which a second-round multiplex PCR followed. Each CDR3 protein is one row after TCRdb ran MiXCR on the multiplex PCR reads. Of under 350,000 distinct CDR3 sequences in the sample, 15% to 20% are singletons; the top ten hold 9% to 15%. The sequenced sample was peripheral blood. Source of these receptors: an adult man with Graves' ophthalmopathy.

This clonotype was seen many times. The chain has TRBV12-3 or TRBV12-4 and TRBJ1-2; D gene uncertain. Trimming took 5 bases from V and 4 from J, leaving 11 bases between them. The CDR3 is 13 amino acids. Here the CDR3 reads CASSPGRPYGYTF. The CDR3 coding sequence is TGTGCCAGCAGTCCAGGACGGCCCTATGGCTACACCTTC.

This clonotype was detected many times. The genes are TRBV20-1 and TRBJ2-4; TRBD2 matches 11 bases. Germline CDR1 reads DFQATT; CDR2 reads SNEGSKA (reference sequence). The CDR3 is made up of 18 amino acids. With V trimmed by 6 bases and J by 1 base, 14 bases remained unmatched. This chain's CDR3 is CSATRGLAVSFAKNIQYF. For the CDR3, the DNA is TGCAGTGCAACCCGGGGACTAGCGGTCTCCTTCGCCAAAAACATTCAGTACTTC.

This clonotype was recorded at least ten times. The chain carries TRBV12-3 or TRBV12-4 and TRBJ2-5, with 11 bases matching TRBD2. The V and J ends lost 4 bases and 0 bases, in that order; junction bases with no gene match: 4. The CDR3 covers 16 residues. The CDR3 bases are TGTGCCAGCAGTTGGGGGACTAGCGGAAACCAAGAGACCCAGTACTTC. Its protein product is CASSWGTSGNQETQYF.

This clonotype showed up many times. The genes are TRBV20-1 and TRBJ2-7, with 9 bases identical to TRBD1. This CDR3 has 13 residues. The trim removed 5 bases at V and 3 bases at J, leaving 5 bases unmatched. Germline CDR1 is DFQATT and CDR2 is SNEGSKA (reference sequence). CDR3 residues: CSARDRALYEQYF. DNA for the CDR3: TGCAGTGCTCGGGACAGGGCGCTCTACGAGCAGTACTTC.

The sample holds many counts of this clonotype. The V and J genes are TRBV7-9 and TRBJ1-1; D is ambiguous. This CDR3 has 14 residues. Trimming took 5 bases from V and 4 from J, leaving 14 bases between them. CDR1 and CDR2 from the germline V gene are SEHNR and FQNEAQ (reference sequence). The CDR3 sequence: CASSQDTRGTEAFF. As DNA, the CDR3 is TGTGCCAGCAGCCAAGATACTCGGGGCACTGAAGCTTTCTTT.

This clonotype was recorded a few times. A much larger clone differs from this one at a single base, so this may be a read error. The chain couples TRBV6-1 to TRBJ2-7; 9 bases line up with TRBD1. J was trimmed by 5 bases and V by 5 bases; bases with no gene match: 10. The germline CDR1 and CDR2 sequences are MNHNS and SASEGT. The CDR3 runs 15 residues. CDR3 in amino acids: CASSRPGTGLHEQYF. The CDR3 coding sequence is TGTGCCAGCAGTCGCCCCGGGACAGGGCTCCACGAGCAGTACTTC.

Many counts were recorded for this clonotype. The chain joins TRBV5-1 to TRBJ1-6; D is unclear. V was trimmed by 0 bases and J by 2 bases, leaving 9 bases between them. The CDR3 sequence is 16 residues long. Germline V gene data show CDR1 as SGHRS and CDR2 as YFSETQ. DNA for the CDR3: TGCGCCAGCAGCTTGGCCGGGATCACCTATAATTCACCCCTCCACTTT. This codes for CASSLAGITYNSPLHF.

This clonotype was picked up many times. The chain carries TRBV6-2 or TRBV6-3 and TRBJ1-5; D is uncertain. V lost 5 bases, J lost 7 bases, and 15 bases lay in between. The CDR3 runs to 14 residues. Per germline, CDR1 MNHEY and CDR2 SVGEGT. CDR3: CASSRPNLGQPQHF. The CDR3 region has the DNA TGTGCCAGCAGTCGTCCTAACCTAGGCCAGCCCCAGCATTTT.

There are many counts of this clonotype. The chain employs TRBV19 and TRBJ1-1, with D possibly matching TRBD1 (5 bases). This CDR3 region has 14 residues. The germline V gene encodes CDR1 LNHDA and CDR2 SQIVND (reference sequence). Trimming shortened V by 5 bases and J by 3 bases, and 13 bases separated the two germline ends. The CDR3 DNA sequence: TGTGCCAGTAGTGTCAGGGAGGGGTACACTGAAGCTTTCTTT. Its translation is CASSVREGYTEAFF.

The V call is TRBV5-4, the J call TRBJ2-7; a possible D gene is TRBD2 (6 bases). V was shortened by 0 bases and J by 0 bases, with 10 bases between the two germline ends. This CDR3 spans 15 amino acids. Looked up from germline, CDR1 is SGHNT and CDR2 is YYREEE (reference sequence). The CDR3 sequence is CASSLVPSVSYEQYF. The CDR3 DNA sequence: TGTGCCAGCAGCTTGGTCCCTAGCGTCTCCTACGAGCAGTACTTC.

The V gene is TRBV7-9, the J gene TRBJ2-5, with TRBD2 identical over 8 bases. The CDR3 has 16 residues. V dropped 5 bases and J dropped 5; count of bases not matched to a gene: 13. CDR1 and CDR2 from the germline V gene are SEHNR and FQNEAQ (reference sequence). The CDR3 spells CASSTPGLGAGETQYF. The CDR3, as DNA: TGTGCCAGCAGCACGCCGGGACTAGGGGCCGGGGAGACCCAGTACTTC.

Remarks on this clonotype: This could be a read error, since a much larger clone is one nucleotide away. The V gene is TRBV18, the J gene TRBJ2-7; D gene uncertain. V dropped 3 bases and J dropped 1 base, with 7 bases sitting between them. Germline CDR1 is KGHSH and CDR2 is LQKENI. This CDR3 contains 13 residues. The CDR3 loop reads CASSPRHSYEQYV. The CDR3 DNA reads TGTGCCAGCTCACCTCGCCATTCCTACGAGCAGTACGTC.

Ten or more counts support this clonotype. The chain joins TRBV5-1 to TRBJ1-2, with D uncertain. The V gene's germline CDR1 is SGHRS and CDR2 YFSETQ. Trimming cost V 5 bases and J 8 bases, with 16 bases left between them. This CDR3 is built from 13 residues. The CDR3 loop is CASSPGGDAGYTF. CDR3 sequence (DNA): TGCGCCAGCAGTCCGGGAGGCGACGCGGGCTACACCTTC.

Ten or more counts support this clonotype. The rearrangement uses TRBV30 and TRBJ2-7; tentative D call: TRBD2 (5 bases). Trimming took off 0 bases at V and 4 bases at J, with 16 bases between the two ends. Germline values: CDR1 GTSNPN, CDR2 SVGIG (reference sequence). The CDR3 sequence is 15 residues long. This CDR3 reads CAWSVRPGTLYEQYF. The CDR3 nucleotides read TGTGCCTGGAGTGTACGTCCGGGAACCCTATACGAGCAGTACTTC.

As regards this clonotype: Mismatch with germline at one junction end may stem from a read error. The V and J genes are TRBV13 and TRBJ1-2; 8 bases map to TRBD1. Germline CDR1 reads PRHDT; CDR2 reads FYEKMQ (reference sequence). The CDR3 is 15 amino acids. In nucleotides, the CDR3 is TGTGCCACCAGCAGAACAGGGGGAAATAACTATGGCTACACCTTC. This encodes CATSRTGGNNYGYTF.

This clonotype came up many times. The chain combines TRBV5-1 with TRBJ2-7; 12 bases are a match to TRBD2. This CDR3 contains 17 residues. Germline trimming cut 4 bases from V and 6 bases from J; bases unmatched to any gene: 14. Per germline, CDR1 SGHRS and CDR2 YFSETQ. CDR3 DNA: TGCGCCAGCAGCCGTGGGACTAGCGGGTTTGGGGGCAGCGAGCAGTACTTC. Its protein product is CASSRGTSGFGGSEQYF.

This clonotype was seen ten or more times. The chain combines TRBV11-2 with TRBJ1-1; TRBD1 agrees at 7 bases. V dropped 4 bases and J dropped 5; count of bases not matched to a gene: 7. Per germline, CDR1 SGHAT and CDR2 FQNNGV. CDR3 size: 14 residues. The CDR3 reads CASSSRTGGTEAFF. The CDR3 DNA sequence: TGTGCCAGCAGCTCCCGGACAGGCGGTACTGAAGCTTTCTTT. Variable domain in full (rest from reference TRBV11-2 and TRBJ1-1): EAGVAQSPRYKIIEKRQSVAFWCNPISGHATLYWYQQILGQGPKLLIQFQNNGVVDDSQLPKDRFSAERLKGVDSTLKIQPAKLEDSAVYLCASSSRTGGTEAFFGQGTRLTVV.

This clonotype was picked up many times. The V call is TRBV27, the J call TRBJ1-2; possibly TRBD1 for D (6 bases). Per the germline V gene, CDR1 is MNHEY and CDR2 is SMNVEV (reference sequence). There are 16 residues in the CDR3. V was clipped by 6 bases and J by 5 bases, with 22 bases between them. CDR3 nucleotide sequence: TGTGCCAGCAGAGGGGGACCGCCTGGTACGTGGTATGGCTACACCTTC. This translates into CASRGGPPGTWYGYTF.

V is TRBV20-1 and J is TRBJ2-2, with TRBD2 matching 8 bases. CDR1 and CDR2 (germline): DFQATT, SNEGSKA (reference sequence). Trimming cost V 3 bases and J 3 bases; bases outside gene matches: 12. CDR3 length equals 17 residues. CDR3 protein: CSARGAGGALYTGELFF. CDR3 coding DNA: TGCAGTGCTAGGGGGGCCGGGGGGGCCCTTTACACCGGGGAGCTGTTTTTT.

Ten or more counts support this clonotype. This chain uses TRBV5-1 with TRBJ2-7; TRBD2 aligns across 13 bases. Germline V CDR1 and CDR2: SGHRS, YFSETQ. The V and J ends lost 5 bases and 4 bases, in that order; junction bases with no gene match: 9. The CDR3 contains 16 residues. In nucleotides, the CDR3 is TGCGCCAGCAGAGACACGGGACTAGCGGGACTTTACGAGCAGTACTTC. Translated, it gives CASRDTGLAGLYEQYF.

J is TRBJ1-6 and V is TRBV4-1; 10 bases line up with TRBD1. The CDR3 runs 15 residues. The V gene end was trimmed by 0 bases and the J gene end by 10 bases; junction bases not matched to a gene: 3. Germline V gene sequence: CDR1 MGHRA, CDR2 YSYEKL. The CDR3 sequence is CASSQEDRGTSPLHF. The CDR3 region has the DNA TGCGCCAGCAGCCAAGAGGACAGGGGGACCTCACCCCTCCACTTT.

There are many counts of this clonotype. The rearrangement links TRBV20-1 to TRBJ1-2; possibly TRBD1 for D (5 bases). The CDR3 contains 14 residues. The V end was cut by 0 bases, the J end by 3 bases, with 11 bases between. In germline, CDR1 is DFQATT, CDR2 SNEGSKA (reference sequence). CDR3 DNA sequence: TGCAGTGCTAGAGATCGCAGGGAAGACTATGGCTACACCTTC. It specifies CSARDRREDYGYTF.

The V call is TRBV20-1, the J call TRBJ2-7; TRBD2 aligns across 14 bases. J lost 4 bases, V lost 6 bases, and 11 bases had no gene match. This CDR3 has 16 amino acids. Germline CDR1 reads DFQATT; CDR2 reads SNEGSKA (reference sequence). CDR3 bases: TGCAGTGCCACGGGACTAGCGGGAGTCGGGGCTTACGAGCAGTACTTC. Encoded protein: CSATGLAGVGAYEQYF.

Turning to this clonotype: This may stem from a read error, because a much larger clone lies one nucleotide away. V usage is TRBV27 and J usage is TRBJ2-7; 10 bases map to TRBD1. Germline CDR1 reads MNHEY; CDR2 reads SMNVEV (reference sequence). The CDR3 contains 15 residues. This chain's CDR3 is CVSSLIGQGAYEQYF. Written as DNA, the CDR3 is TGTGTCAGCAGCCTGATTGGACAGGGGGCCTACGAGCAGTACTTC.

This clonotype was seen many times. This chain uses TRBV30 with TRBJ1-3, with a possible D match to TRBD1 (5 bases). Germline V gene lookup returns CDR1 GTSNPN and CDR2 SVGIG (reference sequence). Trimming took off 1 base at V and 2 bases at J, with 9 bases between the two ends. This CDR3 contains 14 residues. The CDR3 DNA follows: TGTGCCTGGAGTGCAGGGATTACTGGAAACACCATATATTTT. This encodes CAWSAGITGNTIYF.

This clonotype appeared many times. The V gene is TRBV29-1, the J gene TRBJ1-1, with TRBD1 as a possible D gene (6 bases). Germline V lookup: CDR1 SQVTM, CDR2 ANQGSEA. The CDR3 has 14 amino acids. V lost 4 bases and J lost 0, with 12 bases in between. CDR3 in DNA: TGCAGCGTTGTAAGGGACAACATGAACACTGAAGCTTTCTTT. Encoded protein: CSVVRDNMNTEAFF.

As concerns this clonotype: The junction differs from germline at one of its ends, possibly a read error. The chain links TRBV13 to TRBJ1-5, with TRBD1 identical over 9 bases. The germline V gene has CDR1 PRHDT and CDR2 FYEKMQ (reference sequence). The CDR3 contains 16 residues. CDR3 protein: CASSSSGTGPGERQHF. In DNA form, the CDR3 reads TGTGCCAGTAGCTCATCCGGGACAGGGCCAGGGGAGCGCCAGCATTTT.